A selection of T cell receptor beta chains follows, all from one sample in a study of spatial heterogeneity in lung cancer. TCRdb reanalysed the 5' RACE reads using MiXCR and keeps one entry per CDR3 protein. The sample includes approximately 21,000 distinct CDR3 sequences, roughly 6.7% of them seen just once. The sample here was lung tumor tissue, taken at surgery. The receptors stem from a male donor with early-stage non-small cell lung cancer. Each CDR3 is given with its conserved first and last residue. Fields, in order: V gene, D gene, J gene, clone size, CDR3 DNA, CDR3 protein. D genes are given only for firm matches. Not all rows give a size; the values are once, few, many and, for expanded clones, a class.

>TRBV7-2|.|TRBJ2-5|many
TGTGCCAGCAGCCCAAAATTCGGGGAGACCCAGTACTTC
CASSPKFGETQYF
>TRBV20-1|.|TRBJ2-1|many
TGCAGTGCGAGAGGGACTTTCTCCTACAATGAGCAGTTCTTC
CSARGTFSYNEQFF
>TRBV12-3/TRBV12-4|.|TRBJ1-1|.
TGTGCCAGTCGGAGCCTCATGAACACTGAAGCTTTCTTT
CASRSLMNTEAFF
>TRBV9|.|TRBJ2-7|many
TGTGCCAGCAGCGAAGGACACAACTACGAGCAGTACTTC
CASSEGHNYEQYF
>TRBV27|.|TRBJ1-1|few
TGTGCCAGCAGTTTATCCCCTGGTAGGAGAACTGAAGCTTTCTTT
CASSLSPGRRTEAFF
>TRBV29-1|.|TRBJ2-6|many
TGCAGCGTTGCCTCAGGGGCTGGGGCCAACGTCCTGACTTTC
CSVASGAGANVLTF
>TRBV5-1|.|TRBJ2-5|few
TGCGCCAGCAGCTTCGAGAGTGGAGAGACCCAGTACTTC
CASSFESGETQYF
>TRBV28|TRBD1|TRBJ2-5|many
TGTGCCAGCAGTAAATGGACAGGGGGCTGGGAGACCCAGTACTTC
CASSKWTGGWETQYF
>TRBV7-2|.|TRBJ2-1|many
TGTGCCAGCAGCTTAGCGTCGCCAGTTATTTACAATGAGCAGTTCTTC
CASSLASPVIYNEQFF
>TRBV12-3/TRBV12-4|.|TRBJ2-1|.
TGTGCCAGCAGTTTAGTCAACGGTGCTTACTCCTACAATGAGCAGTTCTTC
CASSLVNGAYSYNEQFF
>TRBV24-1|.|TRBJ2-3|many
TGTGCCACCAGTGACATTCAGGGGTTGACAGATACGCAGTATTTT
CATSDIQGLTDTQYF
>TRBV7-2|.|TRBJ2-1|.
TGTGCCAGCAGACAGGGAGATTTAACCTACAATGAGCAGTTCTTC
CASRQGDLTYNEQFF
>TRBV12-3/TRBV12-4|TRBD2|TRBJ2-3|many
TGTGCCAGCAGTCTGGGACTAGCGGGGGGGCTGACAGATACGCAGTATTTT
CASSLGLAGGLTDTQYF
>TRBV28|.|TRBJ2-3|many
TGTGCCAGCAGCCTAATCCCCCCGAGACAGAAAAGCACAGATACGCAGTATTTT
CASSLIPPRQKSTDTQYF
>TRBV6-6|.|TRBJ1-5|many
TGTGCCAGCAGTTACTCTGAGAGCAATCAGCCCCAGCATTTT
CASSYSESNQPQHF
>TRBV2|.|TRBJ2-2|few
TGTGCCAGCAGTGATTGGGACACCGGGGAGCTGTTTTTT
CASSDWDTGELFF
>TRBV7-2|.|TRBJ2-7|.
TGTGCCAGCAGCTTAGCCCCCAGTTTAGGCGAGCAGTACTTC
CASSLAPSLGEQYF
>TRBV7-9|.|TRBJ1-6|many
TGTGCCAGCAGCATTGGGGGGGCGTCCTATAATTCACCCCTCCACTTT
CASSIGGASYNSPLHF
>TRBV9|.|TRBJ1-2|many
TGTGCCAGCAGCGTAGGCAGCCCTAACTATGGCTACACCTTC
CASSVGSPNYGYTF
>TRBV6-2/TRBV6-3|.|TRBJ2-6|many
TGTGCCAGTCTGGGGTCTGGGGCCAACGTCCTGACTTTC
CASLGSGANVLTF
>TRBV19|TRBD1|TRBJ2-2|few
TGTGCCAGTAGCGGGACAGGGAACACCGGGGAGCTGTTTTTT
CASSGTGNTGELFF
>TRBV2|.|TRBJ2-7|many
TGTGCCAGCACCCCGGGACATAACTACGAGCAGTACTTC
CASTPGHNYEQYF
>TRBV10-2|.|TRBJ1-2|many
TGCGCCAGCAGTGATTGGACGAGGCGTGGCTACACCTTC
CASSDWTRRGYTF
>TRBV7-2|.|TRBJ1-2|.
TGTGCCAGCAGCCTGTTGGGACCGATGGAGACGCAGGGTGGCTCTGGCTACACCTTC
CASSLLGPMETQGGSGYTF
>TRBV7-6|TRBD1|TRBJ2-2|.
TGTGCCAGCAGCACGACAGGGGGTCGGTCCGGGGAGCTGTTTTTT
CASSTTGGRSGELFF
>TRBV11-2|TRBD2|TRBJ2-1|few
TGTGCCAGCAGCTCCCCCGCAGCGGGGGCCCTTAATGAGCAGTTCTTC
CASSSPAAGALNEQFF
>TRBV11-3|TRBD2|TRBJ2-1|.
TGTGCCAGCAGCTCTAGAGGTAGCGGGGGATACAATGAGCAGTTCTTC
CASSSRGSGGYNEQFF
>TRBV18|.|TRBJ1-2|few
TGTGCCAGCTCACCGGGGGATGGCTACACCTTC
CASSPGDGYTF
>TRBV28|.|TRBJ2-7|many
TGTGCCAGCGGGGGGATGAACTACGAGCAGTACTTC
CASGGMNYEQYF
>TRBV7-2|.|TRBJ2-1|few
TGTGCCAGCAGCTTAACGCCGGGGGACAGGTTCTTC
CASSLTPGDRFF
>TRBV19|.|TRBJ2-1|many
TGTGCCAGTAGCAAGGAAGGGTCCTACAATGAGCAGTTCTTC
CASSKEGSYNEQFF
>TRBV7-8|.|TRBJ1-1|many
TGTGCCAGCAGCTTATACCCCACTGAAGCTTTCTTT
CASSLYPTEAFF
>TRBV20-1|TRBD2|TRBJ2-1|.
TGCAGTGCTAGAGGGCTAGCGGGAGTGGACAATGAGCAGTTCTTC
CSARGLAGVDNEQFF
>TRBV9|.|TRBJ1-1|many
TGTGCCAGCAGCGTAGGGGGCCCAAGAGGCACTGAAGCTTTCTTT
CASSVGGPRGTEAFF
>TRBV20-1|TRBD1|TRBJ2-7|many
TGCAGTGCCCAGGGGGTAGCGAGCTCCTACGAGCAGTACTTC
CSAQGVASSYEQYF
>TRBV7-9|.|TRBJ2-5|medium-sized
TGTGCCAGCAGCTTTGGACAGCTTGGAAGGGAAGAGACCCAGTACTTC
CASSFGQLGREETQYF
>TRBV5-1|.|TRBJ2-1|many
TGCGCCAGCAGCTTTAGGACCTACAATGAGCAGTTCTTC
CASSFRTYNEQFF
>TRBV9|.|TRBJ2-1|many
TGTGCCAGCAGTGCGACGACTGTCGGTGAGCAGTTCTTC
CASSATTVGEQFF
>TRBV7-3|.|TRBJ1-1|few
TGTGCCAGCAGCTTCTCCGAGGGCACTGAAGCTTTCTTT
CASSFSEGTEAFF
>TRBV18|.|TRBJ2-5|.
TGTGCCAGCTCACCACCGGGTCAAGAGACCCAGTACTTC
CASSPPGQETQYF
>TRBV29-1|TRBD2|TRBJ2-7|many
TGCAGCGTACGCCCAAAGCGGGAGGGCCCCTACGAGCAGTACTTC
CSVRPKREGPYEQYF
>TRBV6-5|.|TRBJ1-1|many
TGTGCCAGCATGGAGGGAGGAGTTTTGAACACTGAAGCTTTCTTT
CASMEGGVLNTEAFF
>TRBV7-9|.|TRBJ2-2|.
TGTGCCAGCAGCTTAGGCCATTCAGGGACCGGGGAGCTGTTTTTT
CASSLGHSGTGELFF
>TRBV27|.|TRBJ2-5|many
TGTGCCAGCAGTCGGAAGTACCAAGAGACCCAGTACTTC
CASSRKYQETQYF
>TRBV4-1|TRBD2|TRBJ2-3|many
TGCGCCAGCAGCCAAGCGACTAGCGGGGGTACGCAGTATTTT
CASSQATSGGTQYF
>TRBV14|.|TRBJ2-1|many
TGTGCCAGCAGCCAAGTTAGGTACAATGAGCAGTTCTTC
CASSQVRYNEQFF
>TRBV4-1|.|TRBJ2-3|many
TGCGCCAGCAGCGGCTTAGGGGATACTAGCACAGATACGCAGTATTTT
CASSGLGDTSTDTQYF
>TRBV28|TRBD1|TRBJ2-6|many
TGTGCCAGCAGTTCCGACAGGGGCTCTGGGGCCAACGTCCTGACTTTC
CASSSDRGSGANVLTF